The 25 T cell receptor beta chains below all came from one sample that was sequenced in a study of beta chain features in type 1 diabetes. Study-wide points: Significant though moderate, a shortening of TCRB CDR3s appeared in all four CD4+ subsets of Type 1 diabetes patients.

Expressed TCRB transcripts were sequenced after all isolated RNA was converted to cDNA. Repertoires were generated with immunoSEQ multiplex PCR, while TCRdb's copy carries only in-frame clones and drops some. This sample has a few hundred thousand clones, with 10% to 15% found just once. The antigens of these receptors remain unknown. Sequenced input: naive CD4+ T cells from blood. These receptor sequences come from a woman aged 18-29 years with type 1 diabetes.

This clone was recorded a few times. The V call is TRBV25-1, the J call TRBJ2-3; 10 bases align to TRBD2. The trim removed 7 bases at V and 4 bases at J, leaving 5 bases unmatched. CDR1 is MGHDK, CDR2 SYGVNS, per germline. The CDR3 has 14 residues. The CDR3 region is CASIEAGGADTQYF. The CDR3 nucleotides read TGTGCCAGCATCGAAGCGGGAGGGGCAGATACGCAGTATTTT.

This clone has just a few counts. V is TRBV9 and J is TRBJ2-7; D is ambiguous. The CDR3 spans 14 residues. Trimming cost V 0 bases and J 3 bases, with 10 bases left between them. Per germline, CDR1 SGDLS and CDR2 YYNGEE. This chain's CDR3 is CASSVEATGYEQYF. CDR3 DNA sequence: TGTGCCAGCAGCGTAGAGGCCACGGGCTACGAGCAGTACTTC.

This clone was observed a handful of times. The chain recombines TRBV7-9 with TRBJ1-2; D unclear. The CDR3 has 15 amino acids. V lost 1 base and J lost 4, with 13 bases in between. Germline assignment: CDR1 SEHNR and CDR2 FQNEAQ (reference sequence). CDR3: CASSLESAGSYGYTF. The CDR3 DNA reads TGTGCCAGCAGCTTAGAATCTGCCGGGTCCTATGGCTACACCTTC.

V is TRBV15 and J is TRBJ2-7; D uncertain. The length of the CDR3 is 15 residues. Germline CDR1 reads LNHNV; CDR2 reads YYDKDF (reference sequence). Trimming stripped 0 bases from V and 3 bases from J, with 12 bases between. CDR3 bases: TGTGCCACCAGCAGAGATTTCGTTACAGTCTACGAGCAGTACTTC. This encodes CATSRDFVTVYEQYF.

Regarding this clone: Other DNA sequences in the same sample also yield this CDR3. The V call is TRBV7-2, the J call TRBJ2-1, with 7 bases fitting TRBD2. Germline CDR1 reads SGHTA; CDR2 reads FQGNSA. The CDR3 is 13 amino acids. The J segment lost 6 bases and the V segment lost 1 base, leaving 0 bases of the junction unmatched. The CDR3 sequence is CASSLGTSNEQFF. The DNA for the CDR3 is TGTGCCAGCAGCTTAGGGACTAGCAATGAGCAGTTCTTC.

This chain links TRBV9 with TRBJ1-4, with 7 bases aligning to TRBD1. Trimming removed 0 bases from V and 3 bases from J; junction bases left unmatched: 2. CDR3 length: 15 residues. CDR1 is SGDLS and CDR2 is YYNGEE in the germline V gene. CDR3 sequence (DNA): TGTGCCAGCAGCGTAGGGGGACAGTCTAATGAAAAACTGTTTTTT. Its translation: CASSVGGQSNEKLFF.

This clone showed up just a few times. The CDR3 DNA is TGTGCCAGCAGTTACGACAGATTCTCTGGAAACACCATATATTTT. Translation: CASSYDRFSGNTIYF. The gene calls are TRBV6-6 and TRBJ1-3, with a weak D call TRBD1 (5 bases). Germline lookup yields CDR1 MNHNY and CDR2 SVGAGI (reference sequence). V was cut by 2 bases and J by 0 bases, with 8 bases left in between. This CDR3 region has 15 residues.

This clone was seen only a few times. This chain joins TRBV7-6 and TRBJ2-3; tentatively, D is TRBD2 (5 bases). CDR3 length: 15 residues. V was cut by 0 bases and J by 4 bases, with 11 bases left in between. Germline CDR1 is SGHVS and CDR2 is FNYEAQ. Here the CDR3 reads CASSLAGFSADTQYF. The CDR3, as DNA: TGTGCCAGCAGCTTAGCCGGGTTTAGCGCAGATACGCAGTATTTT.

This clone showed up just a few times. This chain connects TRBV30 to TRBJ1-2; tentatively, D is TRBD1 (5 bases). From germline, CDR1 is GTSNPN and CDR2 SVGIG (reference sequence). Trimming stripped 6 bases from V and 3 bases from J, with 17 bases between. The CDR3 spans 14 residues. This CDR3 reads CACLGTSGDYGYTF. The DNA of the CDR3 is TGTGCCTGTCTAGGGACGTCGGGGGACTATGGCTACACCTTC.

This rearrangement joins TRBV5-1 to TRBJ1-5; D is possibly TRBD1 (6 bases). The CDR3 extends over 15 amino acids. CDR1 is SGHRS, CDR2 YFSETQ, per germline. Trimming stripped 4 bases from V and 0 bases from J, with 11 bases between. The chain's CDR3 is CASSQDRYSNQPQHF. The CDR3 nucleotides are TGCGCCAGCAGCCAAGACAGGTATAGCAATCAGCCCCAGCATTTT. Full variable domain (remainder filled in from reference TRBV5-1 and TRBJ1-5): KAGVTQTPRYLIKTRGQQVTLSCSPISGHRSVSWYQQTPGQGLQFLFEYFSETQRNKGNFPGRFSGRQFSNSRSEMNVSTLELGDSALYLCASSQDRYSNQPQHFGDGTRLSIL.

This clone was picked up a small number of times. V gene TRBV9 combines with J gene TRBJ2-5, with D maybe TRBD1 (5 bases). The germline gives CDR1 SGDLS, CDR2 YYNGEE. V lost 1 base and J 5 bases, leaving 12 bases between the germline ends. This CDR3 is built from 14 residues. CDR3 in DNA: TGTGCCAGCAGCGTACAGGGTATGGGGGAGACCCAGTACTTC. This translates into CASSVQGMGETQYF.

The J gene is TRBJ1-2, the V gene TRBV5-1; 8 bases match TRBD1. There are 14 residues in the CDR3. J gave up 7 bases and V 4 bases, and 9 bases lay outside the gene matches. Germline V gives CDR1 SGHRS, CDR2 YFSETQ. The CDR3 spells CASSTTGESGGYTF. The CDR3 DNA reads TGCGCCAGCAGCACGACAGGGGAATCAGGTGGCTACACCTTC.

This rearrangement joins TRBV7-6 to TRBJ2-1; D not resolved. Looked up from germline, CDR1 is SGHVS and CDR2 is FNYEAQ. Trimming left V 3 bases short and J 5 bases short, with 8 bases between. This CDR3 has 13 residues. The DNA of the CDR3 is TGTGCCAGCAGCTTCCGACGGGACAATGAGCAGTTCTTC. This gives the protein CASSFRRDNEQFF. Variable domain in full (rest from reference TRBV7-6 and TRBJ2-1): GAGVSQSPRYKVTKRGQDVALRCDPISGHVSLYWYRQALGQGPEFLTYFNYEAQQDKSGLPNDRFSAERPEGSISTLTIQRTEQRDSAMYRCASSFRRDNEQFFGPGTRLTVL.

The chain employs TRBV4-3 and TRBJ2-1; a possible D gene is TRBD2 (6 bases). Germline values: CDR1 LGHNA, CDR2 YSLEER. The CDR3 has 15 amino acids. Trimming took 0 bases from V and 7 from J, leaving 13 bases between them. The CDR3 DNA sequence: TGCGCCAGCAGCCAAGAGGGGACTGTAAGTAATGAGCAGTTCTTC. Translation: CASSQEGTVSNEQFF.

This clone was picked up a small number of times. This chain's CDR3 is CASSHGGLSDAKNIQYF. DNA for the CDR3: TGTGCCAGCAGCCACGGGGGTTTGAGTGACGCCAAAAACATTCAGTACTTC. This chain connects TRBV14 to TRBJ2-4; a weak D match, TRBD2 (6 bases). CDR3 length: 17 amino acids. Trimming took 3 bases from V and 1 from J, leaving 16 bases between them. The germline gives CDR1 SGHDN, CDR2 FVKESK.

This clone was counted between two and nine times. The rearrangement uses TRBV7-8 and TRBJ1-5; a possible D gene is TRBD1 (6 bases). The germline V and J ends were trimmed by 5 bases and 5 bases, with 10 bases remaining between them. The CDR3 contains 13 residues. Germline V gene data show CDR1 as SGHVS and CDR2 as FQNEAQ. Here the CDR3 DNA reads TGTGCCAGCAGCCTATACAGGGATCAGCCCCAGCATTTT. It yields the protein CASSLYRDQPQHF.

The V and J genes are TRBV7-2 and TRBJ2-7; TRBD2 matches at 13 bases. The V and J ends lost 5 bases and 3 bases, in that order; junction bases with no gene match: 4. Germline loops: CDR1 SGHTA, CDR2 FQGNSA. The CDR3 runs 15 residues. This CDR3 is CASSTRTSGSYEQYF. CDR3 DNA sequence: TGTGCCAGCAGCACCCGGACTAGCGGGAGCTACGAGCAGTACTTC.

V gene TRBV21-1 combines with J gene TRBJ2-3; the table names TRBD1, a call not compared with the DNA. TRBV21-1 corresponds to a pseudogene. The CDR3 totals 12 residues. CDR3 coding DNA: TGTGCCAGCAGCAAAGTGGCAAATACGCAGTATTTT. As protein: CASSKVANTQYF.

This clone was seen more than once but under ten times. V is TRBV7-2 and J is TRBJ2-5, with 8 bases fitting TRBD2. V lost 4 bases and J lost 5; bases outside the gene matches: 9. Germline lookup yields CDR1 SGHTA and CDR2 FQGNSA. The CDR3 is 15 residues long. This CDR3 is CASSSRGGPGETQYF. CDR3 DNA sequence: TGTGCCAGCAGCTCTCGGGGGGGCCCGGGTGAGACCCAGTACTTC.

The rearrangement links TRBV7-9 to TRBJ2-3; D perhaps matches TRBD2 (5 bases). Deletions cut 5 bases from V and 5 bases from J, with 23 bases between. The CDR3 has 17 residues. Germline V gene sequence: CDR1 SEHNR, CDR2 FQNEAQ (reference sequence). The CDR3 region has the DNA TGTGCCAGCAGCACACCTTTAGGAAGGGAGCGTGGAGATACGCAGTATTTT. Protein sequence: CASSTPLGRERGDTQYF.

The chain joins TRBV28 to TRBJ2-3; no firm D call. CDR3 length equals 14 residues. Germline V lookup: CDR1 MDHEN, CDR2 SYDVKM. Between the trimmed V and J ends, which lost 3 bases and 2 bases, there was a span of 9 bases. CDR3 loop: CASSLFPITDTQYF. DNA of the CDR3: TGTGCCAGCAGTTTGTTCCCTATCACAGATACGCAGTATTTT.

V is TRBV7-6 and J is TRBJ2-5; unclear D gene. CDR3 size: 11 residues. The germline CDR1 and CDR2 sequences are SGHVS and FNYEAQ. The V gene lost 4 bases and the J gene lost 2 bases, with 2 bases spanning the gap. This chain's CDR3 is CASSSQETQYF. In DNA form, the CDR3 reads TGTGCCAGCAGCTCACAAGAGACCCAGTACTTC.

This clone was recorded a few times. CDR3 sequence reads: CASSQDVVLYGYTF. DNA of the CDR3: TGTGCCAGCAGCCAAGATGTTGTCCTCTATGGCTACACCTTC. The V gene is TRBV4-2, the J gene TRBJ1-2; D uncertain. Germline V lookup: CDR1 LGHNA, CDR2 YNFKEQ. CDR3 length: 14 residues. Trimming pared 0 bases from V and 4 bases from J, leaving 9 bases between.

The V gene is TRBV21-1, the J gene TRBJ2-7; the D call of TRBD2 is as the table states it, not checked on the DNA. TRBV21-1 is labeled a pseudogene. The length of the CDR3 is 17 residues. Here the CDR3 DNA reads TGTGCCAGCAGCAAATCCGTCCGGGGCGGGAGTTCCTACGAGCAGTACTTC. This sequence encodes CASSKSVRGGSSYEQYF.

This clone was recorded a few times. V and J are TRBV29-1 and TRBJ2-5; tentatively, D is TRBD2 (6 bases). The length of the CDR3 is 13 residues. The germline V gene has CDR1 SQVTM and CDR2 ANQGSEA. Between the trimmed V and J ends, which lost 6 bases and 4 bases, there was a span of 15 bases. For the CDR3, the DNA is TGCAGCGTGGCCCTACAGGAGGGAGAGACCCAGTACTTC. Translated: CSVALQEGETQYF.